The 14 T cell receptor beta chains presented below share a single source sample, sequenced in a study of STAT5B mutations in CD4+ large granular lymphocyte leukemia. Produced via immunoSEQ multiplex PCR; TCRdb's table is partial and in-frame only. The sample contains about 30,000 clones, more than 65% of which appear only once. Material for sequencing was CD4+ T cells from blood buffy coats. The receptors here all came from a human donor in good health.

CDR3 protein: CASSLARGQGAGQPQHF. In nucleotides, the CDR3 is TGTGCCAGCAGCTTAGCTAGAGGTCAGGGGGCAGGTCAGCCCCAGCATTTT. The rearrangement joins TRBV7-2 to TRBJ1-5, with TRBD1 matching 8 bases. The CDR3 spans 17 residues. V trimming: 0 bases; J trimming: 6 bases; junction bases outside the gene matches: 10. Germline V lookup: CDR1 SGHTA, CDR2 FQGNSA.

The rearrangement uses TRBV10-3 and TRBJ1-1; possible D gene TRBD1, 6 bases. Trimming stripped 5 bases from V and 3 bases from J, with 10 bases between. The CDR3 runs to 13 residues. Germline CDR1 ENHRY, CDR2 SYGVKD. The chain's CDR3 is CAISLEGDTEAFF. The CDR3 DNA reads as TGTGCCATCAGTTTAGAGGGGGACACTGAAGCTTTCTTT.

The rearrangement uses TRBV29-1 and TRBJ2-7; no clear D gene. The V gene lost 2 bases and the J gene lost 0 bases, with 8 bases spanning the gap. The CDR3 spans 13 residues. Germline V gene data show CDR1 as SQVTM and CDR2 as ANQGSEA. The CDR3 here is CSVEKLSSYEQYF. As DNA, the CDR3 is TGCAGCGTTGAAAAGCTTAGCTCCTACGAGCAGTACTTC.

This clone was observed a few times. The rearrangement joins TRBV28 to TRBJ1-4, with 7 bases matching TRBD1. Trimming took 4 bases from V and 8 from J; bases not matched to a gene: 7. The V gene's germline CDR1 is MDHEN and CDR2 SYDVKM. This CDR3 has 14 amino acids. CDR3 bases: TGTGCCAGCAGTTACAGACAGGGCCTGGAAAAACTGTTTTTT. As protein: CASSYRQGLEKLFF.

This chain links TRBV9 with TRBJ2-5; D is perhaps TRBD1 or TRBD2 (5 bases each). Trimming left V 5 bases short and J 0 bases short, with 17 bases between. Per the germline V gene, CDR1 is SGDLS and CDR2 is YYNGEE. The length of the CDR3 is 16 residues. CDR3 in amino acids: CASSLGSGTNQETQYF. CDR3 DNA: TGTGCCAGCAGTTTAGGGAGTGGGACCAACCAAGAGACCCAGTACTTC.

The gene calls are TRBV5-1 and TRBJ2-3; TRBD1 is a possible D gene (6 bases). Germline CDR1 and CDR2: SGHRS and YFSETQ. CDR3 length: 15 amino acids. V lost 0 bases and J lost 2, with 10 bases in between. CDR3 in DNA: TGCGCCAGCAGCTTGGTCAGGGGAGCCACAGATACGCAGTATTTT. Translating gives CASSLVRGATDTQYF.

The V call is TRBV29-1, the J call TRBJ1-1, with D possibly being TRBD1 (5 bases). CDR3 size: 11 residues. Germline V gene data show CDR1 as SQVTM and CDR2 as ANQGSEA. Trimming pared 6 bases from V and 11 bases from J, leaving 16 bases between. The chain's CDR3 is CSVAEGMGAFF. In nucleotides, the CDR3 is TGCAGCGTGGCCGAGGGGATGGGGGCTTTCTTT.

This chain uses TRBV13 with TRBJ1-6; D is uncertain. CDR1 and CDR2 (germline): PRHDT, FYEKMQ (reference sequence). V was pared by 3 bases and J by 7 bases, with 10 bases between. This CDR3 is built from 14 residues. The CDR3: CASSFYATNSPLHF. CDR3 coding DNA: TGTGCCAGCAGCTTCTATGCGACCAATTCACCCCTCCACTTT.

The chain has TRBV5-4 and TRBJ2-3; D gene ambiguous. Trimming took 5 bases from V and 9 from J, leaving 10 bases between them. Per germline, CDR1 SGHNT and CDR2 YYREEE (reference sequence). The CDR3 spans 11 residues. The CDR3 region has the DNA TGTGCCAGCAGGTCAGGTGAGACGCAGTATTTT. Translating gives CASRSGETQYF.

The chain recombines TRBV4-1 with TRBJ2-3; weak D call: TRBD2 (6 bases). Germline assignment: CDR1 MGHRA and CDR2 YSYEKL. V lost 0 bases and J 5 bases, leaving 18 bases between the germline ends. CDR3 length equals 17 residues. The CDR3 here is CASSQDGAGGVRDTQYF. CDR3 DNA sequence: TGCGCCAGCAGCCAAGATGGGGCTGGCGGGGTAAGAGATACGCAGTATTTT.

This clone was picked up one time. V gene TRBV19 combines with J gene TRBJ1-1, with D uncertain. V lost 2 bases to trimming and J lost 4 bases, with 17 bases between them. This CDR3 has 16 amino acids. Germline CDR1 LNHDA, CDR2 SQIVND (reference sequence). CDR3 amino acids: CASSIWSTGWGTEAFF. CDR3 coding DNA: TGTGCCAGTAGTATATGGAGTACGGGGTGGGGCACTGAAGCTTTCTTT.

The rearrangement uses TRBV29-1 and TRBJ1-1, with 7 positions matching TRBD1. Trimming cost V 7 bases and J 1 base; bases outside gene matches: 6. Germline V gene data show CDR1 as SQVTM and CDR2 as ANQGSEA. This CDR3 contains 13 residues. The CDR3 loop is CSAGDRPNTEAFF. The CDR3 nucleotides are TGCAGCGCCGGGGACAGACCGAACACTGAAGCTTTCTTT.

CDR3 in DNA: TGCGCCAGCAGGCTTCCTGGCGGGGCCAACGTCCTGACTTTC. Translated: CASRLPGGANVLTF. The J gene is TRBJ2-6, the V gene TRBV5-1; D is undetermined. Germline-derived CDR1 and CDR2 are SGHRS and YFSETQ. Trimming left V 5 bases short and J 4 bases short, with 10 bases between. The length of the CDR3 is 14 residues.

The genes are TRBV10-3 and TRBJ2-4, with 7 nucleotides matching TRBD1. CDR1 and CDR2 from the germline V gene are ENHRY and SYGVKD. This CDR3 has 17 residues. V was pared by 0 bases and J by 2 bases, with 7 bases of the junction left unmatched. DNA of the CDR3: TGTGCCATCAGTGAGTCGGAGACAGGGTTGCCCAAAAACATTCAGTACTTC. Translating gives CAISESETGLPKNIQYF.